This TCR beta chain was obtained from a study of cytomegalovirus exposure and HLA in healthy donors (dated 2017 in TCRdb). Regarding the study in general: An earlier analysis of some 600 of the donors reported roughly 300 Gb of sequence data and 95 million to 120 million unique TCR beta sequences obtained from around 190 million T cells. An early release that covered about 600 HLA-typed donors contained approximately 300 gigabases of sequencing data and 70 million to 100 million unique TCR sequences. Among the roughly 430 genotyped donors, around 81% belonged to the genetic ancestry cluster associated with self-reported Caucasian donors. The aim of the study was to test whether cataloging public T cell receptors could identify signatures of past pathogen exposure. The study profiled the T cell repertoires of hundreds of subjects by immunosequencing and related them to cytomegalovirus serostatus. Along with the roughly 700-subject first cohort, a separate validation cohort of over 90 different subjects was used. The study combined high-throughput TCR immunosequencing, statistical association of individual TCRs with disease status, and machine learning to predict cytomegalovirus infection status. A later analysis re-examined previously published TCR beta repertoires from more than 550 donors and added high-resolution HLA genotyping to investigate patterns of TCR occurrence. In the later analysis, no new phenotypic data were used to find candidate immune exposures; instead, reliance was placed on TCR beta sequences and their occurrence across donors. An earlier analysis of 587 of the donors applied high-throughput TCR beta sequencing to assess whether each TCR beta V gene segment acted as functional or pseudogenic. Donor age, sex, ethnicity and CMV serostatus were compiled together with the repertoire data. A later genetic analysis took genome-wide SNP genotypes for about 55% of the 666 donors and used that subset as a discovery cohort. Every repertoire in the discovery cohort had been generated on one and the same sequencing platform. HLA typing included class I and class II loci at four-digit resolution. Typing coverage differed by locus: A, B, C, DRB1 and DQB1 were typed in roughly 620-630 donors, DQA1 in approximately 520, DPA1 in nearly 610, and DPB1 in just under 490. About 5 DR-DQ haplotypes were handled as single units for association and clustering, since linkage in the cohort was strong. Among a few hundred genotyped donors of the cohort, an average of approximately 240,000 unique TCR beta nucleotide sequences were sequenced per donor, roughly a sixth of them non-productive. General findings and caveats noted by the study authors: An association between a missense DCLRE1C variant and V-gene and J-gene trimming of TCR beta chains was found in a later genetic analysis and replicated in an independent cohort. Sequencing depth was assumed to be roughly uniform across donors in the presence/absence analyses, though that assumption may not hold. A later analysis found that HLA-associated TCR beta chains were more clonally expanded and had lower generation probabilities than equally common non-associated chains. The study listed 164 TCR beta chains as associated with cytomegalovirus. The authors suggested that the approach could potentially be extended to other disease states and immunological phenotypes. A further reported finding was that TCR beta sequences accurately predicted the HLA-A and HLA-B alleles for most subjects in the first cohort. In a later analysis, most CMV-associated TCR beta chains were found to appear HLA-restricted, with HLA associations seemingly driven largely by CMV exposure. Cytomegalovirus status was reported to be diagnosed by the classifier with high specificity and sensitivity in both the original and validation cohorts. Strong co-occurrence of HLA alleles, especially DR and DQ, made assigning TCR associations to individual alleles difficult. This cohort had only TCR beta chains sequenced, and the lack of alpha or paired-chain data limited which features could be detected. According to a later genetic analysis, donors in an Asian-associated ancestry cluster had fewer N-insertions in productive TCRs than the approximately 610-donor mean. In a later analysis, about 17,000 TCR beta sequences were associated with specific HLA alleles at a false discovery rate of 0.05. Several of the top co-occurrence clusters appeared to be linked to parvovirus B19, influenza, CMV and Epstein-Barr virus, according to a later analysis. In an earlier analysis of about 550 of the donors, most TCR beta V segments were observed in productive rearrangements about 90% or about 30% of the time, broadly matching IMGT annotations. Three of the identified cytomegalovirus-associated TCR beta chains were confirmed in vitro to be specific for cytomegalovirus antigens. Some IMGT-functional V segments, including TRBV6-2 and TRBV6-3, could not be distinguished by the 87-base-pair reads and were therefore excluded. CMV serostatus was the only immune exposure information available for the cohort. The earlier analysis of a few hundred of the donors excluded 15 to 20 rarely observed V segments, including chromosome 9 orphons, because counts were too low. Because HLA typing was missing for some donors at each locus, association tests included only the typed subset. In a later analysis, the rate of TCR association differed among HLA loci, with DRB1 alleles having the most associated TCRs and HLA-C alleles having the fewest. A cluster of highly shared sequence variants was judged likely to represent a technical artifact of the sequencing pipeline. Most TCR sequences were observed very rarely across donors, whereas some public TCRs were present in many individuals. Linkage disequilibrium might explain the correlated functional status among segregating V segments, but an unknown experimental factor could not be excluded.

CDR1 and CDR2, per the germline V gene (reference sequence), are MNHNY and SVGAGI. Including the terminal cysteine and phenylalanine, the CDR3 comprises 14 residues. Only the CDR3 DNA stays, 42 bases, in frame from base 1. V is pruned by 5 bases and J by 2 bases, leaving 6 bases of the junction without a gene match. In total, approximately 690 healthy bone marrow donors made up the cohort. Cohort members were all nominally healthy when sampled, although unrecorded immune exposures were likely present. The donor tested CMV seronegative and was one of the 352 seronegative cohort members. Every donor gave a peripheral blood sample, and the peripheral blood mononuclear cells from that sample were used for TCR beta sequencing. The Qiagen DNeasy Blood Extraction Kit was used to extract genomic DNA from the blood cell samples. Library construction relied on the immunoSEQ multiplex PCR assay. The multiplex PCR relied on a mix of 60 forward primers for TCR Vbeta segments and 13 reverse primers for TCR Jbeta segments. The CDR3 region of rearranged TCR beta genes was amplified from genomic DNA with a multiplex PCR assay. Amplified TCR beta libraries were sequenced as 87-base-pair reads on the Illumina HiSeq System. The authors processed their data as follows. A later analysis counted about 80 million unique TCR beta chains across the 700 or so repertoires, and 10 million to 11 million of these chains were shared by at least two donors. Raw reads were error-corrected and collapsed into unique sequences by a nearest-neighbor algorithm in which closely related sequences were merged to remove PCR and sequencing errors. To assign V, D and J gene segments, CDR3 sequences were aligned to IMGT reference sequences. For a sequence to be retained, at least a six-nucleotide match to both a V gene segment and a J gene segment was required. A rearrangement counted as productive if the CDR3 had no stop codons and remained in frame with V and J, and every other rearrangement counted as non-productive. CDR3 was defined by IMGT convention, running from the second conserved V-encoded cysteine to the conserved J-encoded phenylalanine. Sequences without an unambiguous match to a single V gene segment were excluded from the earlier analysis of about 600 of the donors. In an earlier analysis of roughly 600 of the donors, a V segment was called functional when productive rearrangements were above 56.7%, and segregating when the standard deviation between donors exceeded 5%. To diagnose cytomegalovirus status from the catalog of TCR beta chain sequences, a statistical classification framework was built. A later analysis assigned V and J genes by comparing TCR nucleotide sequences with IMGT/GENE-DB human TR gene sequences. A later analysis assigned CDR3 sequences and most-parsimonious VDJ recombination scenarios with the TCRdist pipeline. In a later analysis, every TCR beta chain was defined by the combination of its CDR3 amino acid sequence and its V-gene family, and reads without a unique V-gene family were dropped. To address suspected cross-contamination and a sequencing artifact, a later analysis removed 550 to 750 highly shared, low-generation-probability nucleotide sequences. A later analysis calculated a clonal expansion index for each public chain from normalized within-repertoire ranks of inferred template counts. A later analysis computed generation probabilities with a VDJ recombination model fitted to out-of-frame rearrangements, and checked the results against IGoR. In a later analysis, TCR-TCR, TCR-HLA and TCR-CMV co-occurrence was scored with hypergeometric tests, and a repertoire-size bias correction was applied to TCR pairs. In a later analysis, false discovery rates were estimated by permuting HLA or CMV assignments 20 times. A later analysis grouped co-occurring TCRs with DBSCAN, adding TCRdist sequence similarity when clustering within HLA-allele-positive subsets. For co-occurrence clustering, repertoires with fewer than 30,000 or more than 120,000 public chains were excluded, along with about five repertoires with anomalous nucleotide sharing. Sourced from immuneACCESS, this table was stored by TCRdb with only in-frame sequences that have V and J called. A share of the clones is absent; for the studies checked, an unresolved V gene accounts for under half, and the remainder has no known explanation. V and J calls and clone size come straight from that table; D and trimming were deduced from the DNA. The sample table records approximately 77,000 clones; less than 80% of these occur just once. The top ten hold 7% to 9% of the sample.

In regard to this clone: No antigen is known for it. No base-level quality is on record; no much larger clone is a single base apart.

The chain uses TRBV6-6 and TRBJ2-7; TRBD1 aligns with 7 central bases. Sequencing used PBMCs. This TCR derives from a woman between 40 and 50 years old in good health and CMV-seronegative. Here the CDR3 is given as CASSLPTGTYEQYF. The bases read TGTGCCAGCAGTCTCCCGACAGGGACCTACGAGCAGTACTTC.